This T cell receptor beta chain was identified in a study of blood T cells in healthy people across ages. Germline CDR1 MNHNY, CDR2 SVGAGI (reference sequence). This CDR3 spans 16 amino acids. V trimming: 2 bases; J trimming: 2 bases; junction bases outside the gene matches: 7. Through a sample-barcoded 5' primer and a J-beta primer mix, a second PCR was run for 7 to 11 cycles. TCRdb processed the 5' RACE reads anew with MiXCR; each CDR3 protein has one entry. The repertoire holds approximately 1.5 million distinct CDR3 sequences, about 31% seen once, with around 11% in the top ten. The TCR comes from a young woman in good health. The chain is built from TRBV6-6 and TRBJ1-1, with 8 nucleotides matching TRBD1. The sequencing input was blood. The CDR3 DNA follows: TGTGCCAGCAGTTACCTATCAGGGGGCCAAAACACTGAAGCTTTCTTT. This encodes CASSYLSGGQNTEAFF.